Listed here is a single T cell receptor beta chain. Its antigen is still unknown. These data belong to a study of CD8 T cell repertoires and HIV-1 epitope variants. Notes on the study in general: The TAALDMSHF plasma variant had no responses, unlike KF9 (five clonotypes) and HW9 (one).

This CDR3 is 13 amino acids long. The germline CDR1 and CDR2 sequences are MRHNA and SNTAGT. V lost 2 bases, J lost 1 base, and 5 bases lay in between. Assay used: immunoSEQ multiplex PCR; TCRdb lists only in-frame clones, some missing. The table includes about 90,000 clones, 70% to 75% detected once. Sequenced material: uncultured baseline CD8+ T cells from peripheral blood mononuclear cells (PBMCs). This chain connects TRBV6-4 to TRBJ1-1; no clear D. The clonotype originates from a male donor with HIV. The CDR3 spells CASSDGWNTEAFF. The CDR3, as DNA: TGTGCCAGCAGTGACGGGTGGAACACTGAAGCTTTCTTT.